These 27 T cell receptor beta chains were sequenced from one sample in a study of blood T cell repertoires in COVID-19. TCRdb keeps only in-frame clones here, not all; method: immunoSEQ multiplex PCR. The table shows 150,000 to 200,000 clones, with 70% to 90% occurring only once. The specimen sequenced was peripheral blood. All receptors come from a man in his late teens or twenties who had recovered from COVID-19.

This rearrangement joins TRBV29-1 to TRBJ1-5; D unresolved. The germline CDR1 and CDR2 sequences are SQVTM and ANQGSEA. Trimming took off 5 bases at V and 0 bases at J, with 8 bases between the two ends. The CDR3 loop spans 13 amino acids. The CDR3 is CSVSVNSNQPQHF. The CDR3 bases are TGCAGCGTTTCAGTGAATAGCAATCAGCCCCAGCATTTT.

Turning to this clone: Here the CDR3 omits its conserved ending phenylalanine or tryptophan, so a read error is the likely source. The DNA is left out, because the CDR3 cannot be placed on it with certainty; the CDR3 is given as TCRdb lists it. The V and J genes are TRBV29-1 and TRBJ1-1. Inclusive of both ends, the CDR3 amounts to 8 amino acids. Germline V lookup: CDR1 SQVTM, CDR2 ANQGSEA. CDR3 region: CSVVGGRL.

The J gene is TRBJ2-5, the V gene TRBV2; 13 bases match TRBD2. Unmatched junction bases numbered 12, after V lost 3 bases and J lost 2 bases. Germline V gene sequence: CDR1 SNHLY, CDR2 FYNNEI. The CDR3 runs to 19 residues. This chain's CDR3 is CASSDPLISGLAGQETQYF. The CDR3 coding sequence is TGTGCCAGCAGTGATCCCCTCATCTCGGGACTAGCGGGACAAGAGACCCAGTACTTC. Based on the CDR3 plus reference TRBV2 and TRBJ2-5, the full variable domain is EPEVTQTPSHQVTQMGQEVILRCVPISNHLYFYWYRQILGQKVEFLVSFYNNEISEKSEIFDDQFSVERPDGSNFTLKIRSTKLEDSAMYFCASSDPLISGLAGQETQYFGPGTRLLVL.

The chain combines TRBV20-1 with TRBJ2-3, with 7 nucleotides matching TRBD2. Germline V gene lookup returns CDR1 DFQATT and CDR2 SNEGSKA (reference sequence). This CDR3 region has 17 residues. Losses at the gene ends were 3 bases for V and 2 bases for J; bases not matched to a gene: 14. This CDR3 reads CSASTVIAGDLTDTQYF. In nucleotides, the CDR3 is TGCAGTGCTAGTACTGTGATAGCGGGCGATCTCACAGATACGCAGTATTTT.

V usage is TRBV4-3 and J usage is TRBJ2-7, with 7 bases that match TRBD1. The trim removed 4 bases at V and 5 bases at J, leaving 5 bases unmatched. CDR1 is LGHNA and CDR2 is YSLEER in the germline V gene. The CDR3 totals 13 residues. The CDR3 DNA is TGCGCCAGCAGCCGCGACAGGGCGGACGAGCAGTACTTC. It yields the protein CASSRDRADEQYF.

This clone was observed a single time. V gene TRBV28 combines with J gene TRBJ1-3; 10 bases match TRBD1. Trimming at V came to 4 bases and at J to 0 bases, leaving 21 bases not matched to a gene. Germline values: CDR1 MDHEN, CDR2 SYDVKM. The CDR3 runs to 22 residues. The CDR3 DNA follows: TGTGCCAGCAGTTCGGCAGGAGTTTGGATGGGGACAGGGGTGATCTCTGGAAACACCATATATTTT. As protein: CASSSAGVWMGTGVISGNTIYF.

The gene calls are TRBV6-4 and TRBJ2-3; TRBD2 matches 9 bases. The CDR3 consists of 16 residues. From germline, CDR1 is MRHNA and CDR2 SNTAGT. Losses at the gene ends were 3 bases for V and 4 bases for J; bases not matched to a gene: 8. The chain's CDR3 is CASSEGSGRHSDTQYF. CDR3 DNA: TGTGCCAGCAGTGAGGGTAGCGGGAGACACTCAGATACGCAGTATTTT.

V gene TRBV4-1 combines with J gene TRBJ1-3; D is ambiguous. CDR3 length: 18 amino acids. V was trimmed by 5 bases and J by 3 bases, leaving 23 bases between them. CDR1 and CDR2 (germline): MGHRA, YSYEKL. The CDR3 nucleotides read TGCGCCAGCAGCTCGGACCCCGGGCCAGTTGGACTTGGAAACACCATATATTTT. Its translation: CASSSDPGPVGLGNTIYF.

The chain employs TRBV7-2 and TRBJ2-5, with 12 bases that match TRBD1. V shed 3 bases and J 5 bases; nucleotides not matched to a gene: 4. This CDR3 spans 15 amino acids. In germline, CDR1 is SGHTA, CDR2 FQGNSA. Written as DNA, the CDR3 is TGTGCCAGCAGCTTGGGACAGGGGGCTGCGGAGACCCAGTACTTC. This encodes CASSLGQGAAETQYF.

The chain has TRBV6-4 and TRBJ2-1; 13 nucleotides line up with TRBD2. The germline V gene encodes CDR1 MRHNA and CDR2 SNTAGT. V lost 6 bases, J lost 10 bases, and 3 bases stayed unmatched. The CDR3 has 13 amino acids. As DNA, the CDR3 is TGTGCCAGCAGGAGGGGACTAGCGGGGGAGCAGTTCTTC. It yields the protein CASRRGLAGEQFF.

The genes are TRBV5-4 and TRBJ2-3; a weak D match, TRBD1 (5 bases). CDR3 length: 15 residues. The germline CDR1 and CDR2 sequences are SGHNT and YYREEE (reference sequence). V lost 0 bases and J 2 bases, leaving 10 bases between the germline ends. In nucleotides, the CDR3 is TGTGCCAGCAGCTTGGTCCCGGACATCACAGATACGCAGTATTTT. Amino acids: CASSLVPDITDTQYF.

The sample holds many counts of this clone. The chain links TRBV7-8 to TRBJ1-2; TRBD1 matches at 12 bases. The trim removed 1 base at V and 8 bases at J, leaving 5 bases unmatched. Germline lookup yields CDR1 SGHVS and CDR2 FQNEAQ. The CDR3 spans 15 residues. CDR3 in DNA: TGTGCCAGCAGCTTAGAGGGACAGGGGGCGTGGGGCTACACCTTC. It translates to CASSLEGQGAWGYTF. Full variable domain (missing parts from reference TRBV7-8 and TRBJ1-2): GAGVSQSPRYKVAKRGQDVALRCDPISGHVSLFWYQQALGQGPEFLTYFQNEAQLDKSGLPSDRFFAERPEGSVSTLKIQRTQQEDSAVYLCASSLEGQGAWGYTFGSGTRLTVV.

The rearrangement uses TRBV11-2 and TRBJ1-1; tentatively, D is TRBD1 (5 bases). Trimming left V 1 base short and J 1 base short, with 10 bases between. The CDR3 covers 15 residues. CDR1 SGHAT and CDR2 FQNNGV come from the germline V gene. Written as DNA, the CDR3 is TGTGCCAGCAGCTTAGTTCCGGGGGGGAACACTGAAGCTTTCTTT. Amino acids: CASSLVPGGNTEAFF.

This clone occurred a few times. This chain connects TRBV7-2 to TRBJ2-7; D remains unclear. The V and J ends lost 0 bases and 2 bases respectively, with 8 bases between them. The CDR3 is 14 amino acids. Germline V gene sequence: CDR1 SGHTA, CDR2 FQGNSA. As DNA, the CDR3 is TGTGCCAGCAGCTTAGCTACACCTCCCTACGAGCAGTACTTC. Translation: CASSLATPPYEQYF. Using reference TRBV7-2 and TRBJ2-7 for the parts outside the CDR3, the full variable domain is GAGVSQSPSNKVTEKGKDVELRCDPISGHTALYWYRQSLGQGLEFLIYFQGNSAPDKSGLPSDRFSAERTGGSVSTLTIQRTQQEDSAVYLCASSLATPPYEQYFGPGTRLTVT.

The genes are TRBV5-1 and TRBJ2-2; TRBD2 agrees at 7 bases. Germline lookup yields CDR1 SGHRS and CDR2 YFSETQ. Losses at the gene ends were 5 bases for V and 2 bases for J; bases not matched to a gene: 3. This CDR3 is built from 14 residues. This CDR3 is CASRAGLNTGELFF. In DNA form, the CDR3 reads TGCGCCAGCAGGGCGGGACTAAACACCGGGGAGCTGTTTTTT.

This chain joins TRBV6-2 or TRBV6-3 and TRBJ1-2; 9 nucleotides align to TRBD1. With 2 bases clipped from V and 4 bases from J, the junction kept 2 bases outside the gene matches. In germline, CDR1 is MNHEY, CDR2 SVGEGT. This CDR3 contains 14 residues. The CDR3 nucleotides are TGTGCCAGCAGTTACGGGACAGGGTCCTATGGCTACACCTTC. Protein sequence: CASSYGTGSYGYTF.

The chain couples TRBV19 to TRBJ1-1; D is possibly TRBD1 (5 bases). This CDR3 contains 15 residues. Trimming pared 0 bases from V and 10 bases from J, leaving 18 bases between. Per germline, CDR1 LNHDA and CDR2 SQIVND (reference sequence). The CDR3 sequence: CASSIDLSRVLGAFF. The CDR3 DNA sequence: TGTGCCAGTAGTATAGATCTGTCCAGGGTTCTCGGAGCTTTCTTT.

V is TRBV7-8 and J is TRBJ1-2, with D unresolved. V lost 3 bases and J lost 7, with 18 bases in between. The CDR3 totals 15 residues. Germline V gene lookup returns CDR1 SGHVS and CDR2 FQNEAQ. CDR3: CASSFGDPWTPGYTF. The CDR3 DNA is TGTGCCAGCAGCTTCGGGGATCCCTGGACTCCTGGCTACACCTTC.

V usage is TRBV6-5 and J usage is TRBJ1-1; 11 bases are a match to TRBD1. The CDR3 length is 15 residues. V lost 5 bases to trimming and J lost 1 base; unmatched junction nucleotides: 3. CDR1 and CDR2 (germline): MNHEY, SVGAGI. DNA for the CDR3: TGTGCCAGCAGTCGGGACAGGGGGAAGAACACTGAAGCTTTCTTT. This sequence encodes CASSRDRGKNTEAFF.

The chain employs TRBV9 and TRBJ2-2; 10 nucleotides line up with TRBD1. Trimming took 7 bases from V and 5 from J; bases not matched to a gene: 8. The length of the CDR3 is 15 residues. CDR1 and CDR2 (germline): SGDLS, YYNGEE. CDR3 in amino acids: CASHAGTGVTGELFF. The CDR3 region has the DNA TGTGCCAGCCACGCAGGGACAGGGGTAACCGGGGAGCTGTTTTTT.

A word on this clone: Relative to the germline gene, one junction end is altered; a read error may explain this. This chain uses TRBV7-7 with TRBJ2-3; 9 nucleotides align to TRBD1. The CDR3 runs 15 residues. Germline V gene lookup returns CDR1 SSHAT and CDR2 FNYEAQ (reference sequence). CDR3 in DNA: TGTGCTAGCAGCTTAGGGGGGACAGGGTCAGATACGCAGTATTTT. Translated, it gives CASSLGGTGSDTQYF.

The chain carries TRBV30 and TRBJ1-5, with a possible D match to TRBD1 (5 bases). V was cut by 0 bases and J by 0 bases, with 12 bases left in between. This CDR3 is built from 16 residues. CDR1 is GTSNPN and CDR2 is SVGIG in the germline V gene (reference sequence). CDR3 residues: CAWSVLGGHSNQPQHF. Written as DNA, the CDR3 is TGTGCCTGGAGTGTACTCGGCGGACATAGCAATCAGCCCCAGCATTTT.

The CDR3 bases are TGTGCCAGCAGTCAGGGGGGCAACGAGCAGTACTTC. This encodes CASSQGGNEQYF. V and J are TRBV6-2 or TRBV6-3 and TRBJ2-7; a weak D match, TRBD1 (7 bases). The CDR3 loop spans 12 amino acids. V lost 5 bases and J lost 5, with 10 bases in between. Germline V gene lookup returns CDR1 MNHEY and CDR2 SVGEGT.

This chain joins TRBV6-2 or TRBV6-3 and TRBJ2-7; 7 positions agree with TRBD1. V shed 2 bases and J 6 bases; nucleotides not matched to a gene: 4. CDR3 length: 13 residues. Germline values: CDR1 MNHEY, CDR2 SVGEGT. CDR3 nucleotide sequence: TGTGCCAGCAGTTACGGGGCAGGGGGCGAGCAGTACTTC. This gives the protein CASSYGAGGEQYF.

The rearrangement uses TRBV6-1 and TRBJ1-5, with D unclear. The V gene lost 2 bases and the J gene lost 4 bases, with 6 bases spanning the gap. The germline gives CDR1 MNHNS, CDR2 SASEGT. There are 13 residues in the CDR3. CDR3 DNA sequence: TGTGCCAGCAGTGAAATCAGTAATCAGCCCCAGCATTTT. Protein sequence: CASSEISNQPQHF.

This clone has a single count. This chain connects TRBV7-2 to TRBJ1-1; maybe TRBD1 (5 bases). This CDR3 comprises 13 residues. V shed 2 bases and J shed 9 bases, with 13 bases lying between them. CDR1 and CDR2 (germline): SGHTA, FQGNSA. This CDR3 is CASSLRDGGKAFF. CDR3 DNA: TGTGCCAGCAGCTTACGGGACGGGGGAAAAGCTTTCTTT.

Here the CDR3 reads CASSGGTAYEQYF. As DNA, the CDR3 is TGTGCCAGCTCAGGTGGGACAGCCTACGAGCAGTACTTC. This chain connects TRBV18 to TRBJ2-7; 7 bases are shared with TRBD1. V was clipped by 5 bases and J by 2 bases; unmatched bases: 3. The germline V gene encodes CDR1 KGHSH and CDR2 LQKENI. The CDR3 covers 13 residues.